One sample yielded the 2 T cell receptor beta chains listed below, sequenced in a study of identical twins. TCRdb reprocessed the 5' RACE reads with MiXCR, giving one entry per CDR3 protein. The data show 450,000 to 600,000 distinct CDR3 sequences, with approximately 20% seen just once and more than 0.4% held by the top ten. The sample also formed part of further work on yellow fever vaccine responses in identical twins.

The sample was CD4+ T cells sorted from blood. The source of these receptors is a woman in her late teens or twenties in good health.

The chain has TRBV20-1 and TRBJ2-2; no firm D call. The CDR3 sequence is 15 residues long. V lost 4 bases, J lost 0 bases, and 12 bases lay in between. Germline V gene data show CDR1 as DFQATT and CDR2 as SNEGSKA (reference sequence). CDR3 amino acids: CSATTTVPNTGELFF. The CDR3 DNA reads as TGCAGTGCTACTACCACGGTCCCGAACACCGGGGAGCTGTTTTTT.

This clonotype was picked up a small number of times. J is TRBJ2-1 and V is TRBV12-3 or TRBV12-4; possible D gene TRBD2, 6 bases. V gave up 5 bases and J gave up 7 bases, with 18 bases separating them. The CDR3 extends over 15 amino acids. CDR3 in amino acids: CASSLGGAQGNEQFF. The CDR3 DNA is TGTGCCAGCAGTCTTGGAGGGGCCCAGGGTAATGAGCAGTTCTTC.